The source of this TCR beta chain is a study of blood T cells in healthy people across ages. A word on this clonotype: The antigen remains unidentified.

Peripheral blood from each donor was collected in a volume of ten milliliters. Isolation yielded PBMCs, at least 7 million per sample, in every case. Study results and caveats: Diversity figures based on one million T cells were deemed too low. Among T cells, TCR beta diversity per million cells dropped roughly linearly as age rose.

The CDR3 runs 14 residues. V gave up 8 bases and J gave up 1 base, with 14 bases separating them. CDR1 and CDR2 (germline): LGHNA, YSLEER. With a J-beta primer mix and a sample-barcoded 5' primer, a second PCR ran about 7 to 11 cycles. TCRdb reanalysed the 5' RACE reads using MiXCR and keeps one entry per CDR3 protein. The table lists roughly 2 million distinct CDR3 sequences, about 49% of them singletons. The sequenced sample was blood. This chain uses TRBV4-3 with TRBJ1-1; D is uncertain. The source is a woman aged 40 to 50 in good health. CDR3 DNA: TGCGCCAGCGGGCATGGGGTGGGGAACACTGAAGCTTTCTTT. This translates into CASGHGVGNTEAFF.